The clone carrying this T cell receptor (beta chain) was seen more than once but under ten times. Its cognate antigen is unknown. These data come from a study of post-analysis software for immune sequencing data. Germline V gene sequence: CDR1 SGHRS, CDR2 YFSETQ. There are 15 residues in the CDR3. V shed 2 bases, J shed 3 bases, and the junction held 7 bases outside the gene matches. cDNA libraries for TCR beta contained unique molecular identifiers. One entry per CDR3 protein, called by TCRdb with MiXCR from the PCR reads. The sample includes 500,000 to 600,000 distinct CDR3 sequences, about 40% seen only once; the top ten take under 2%. Findings of the study overall: Elevated frequency relative to controls characterized several TRBV segments in patients, TRBV5-6, TRBV5-1 and TRBV20-1 among them.

Sequenced sample: blood. The chain employs TRBV5-1 and TRBJ2-5, with 7 bases identical to TRBD1. This sequence was found in a girl aged 5 to 17 with multiple sclerosis. In DNA, the CDR3 is TGCGCCAGCAGCTTTCAAGCCACAGGGGAAGAGACCCAGTACTTC. It yields the protein CASSFQATGEETQYF. The complete variable domain, with remaining parts taken from reference TRBV5-1 and TRBJ2-5, reads KAGVTQTPRYLIKTRGQQVTLSCSPISGHRSVSWYQQTPGQGLQFLFEYFSETQRNKGNFPGRFSGRQFSNSRSEMNVSTLELGDSALYLCASSFQATGEETQYFGPGTRLLVL.